The clone carrying this TCR beta chain has ten or more counts. Combining a sample-barcoded 5' primer with a J-beta primer mix, a second PCR ran for about 7 to 11 cycles. TCRdb called the 5' RACE reads again in MiXCR, with one record for every CDR3 protein. This table has 590,000 or so distinct CDR3 sequences, 25% to 35% appearing once. These data originate in a study of blood T cells in healthy people across ages. Germline V gene lookup returns CDR1 KGHSH and CDR2 LQKENI. Trimming took 3 bases from V and 3 from J, leaving 15 bases between them. The CDR3 loop spans 16 amino acids. The V and J genes are TRBV18 and TRBJ2-4, with D possibly matching TRBD1 (5 bases). The material sequenced was blood. The receptor was derived from a woman aged 80 or over in good health. CDR3 residues: CASSPLGQGFKNIQYF. CDR3 DNA: TGTGCCAGCTCACCTTTGGGTCAGGGCTTCAAAAACATTCAGTACTTC. Full variable domain (remainder filled in from reference TRBV18 and TRBJ2-4): NAGVMQNPRHLVRRRGQEARLRCSPMKGHSHVYWYRQLPEEGLKFMVYLQKENIIDESGMPKERFSAEFPKEGPSILRIQQVVRGDSAAYFCASSPLGQGFKNIQYFGAGTRLSVL.